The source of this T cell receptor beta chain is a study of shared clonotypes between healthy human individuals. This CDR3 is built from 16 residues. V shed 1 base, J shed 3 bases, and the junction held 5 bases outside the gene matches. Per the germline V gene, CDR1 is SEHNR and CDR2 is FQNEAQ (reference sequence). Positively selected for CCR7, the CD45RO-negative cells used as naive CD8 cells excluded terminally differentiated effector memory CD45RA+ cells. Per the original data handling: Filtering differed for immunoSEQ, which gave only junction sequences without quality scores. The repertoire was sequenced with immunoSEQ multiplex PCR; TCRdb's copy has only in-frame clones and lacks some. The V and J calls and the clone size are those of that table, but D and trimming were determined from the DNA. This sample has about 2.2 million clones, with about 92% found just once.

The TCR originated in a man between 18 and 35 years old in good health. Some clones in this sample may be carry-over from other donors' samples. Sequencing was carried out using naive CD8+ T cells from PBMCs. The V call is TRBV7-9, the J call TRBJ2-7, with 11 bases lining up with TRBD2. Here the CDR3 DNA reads TGTGCCAGCAGCTTAGGAACTAGCGGGAGACACTACGAGCAGTACTTC. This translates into CASSLGTSGRHYEQYF. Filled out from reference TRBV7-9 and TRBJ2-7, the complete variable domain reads DTGVSQNPRHKITKRGQNVTFRCDPISEHNRLYWYRQTLGQGPEFLTYFQNEAQLEKSRLLSDRFSAERPKGSFSTLEIQRTEQGDSAMYLCASSLGTSGRHYEQYFGPGTRLTVT.